This T cell receptor (beta chain) was retrieved from a study of blood T cell repertoires in COVID-19 (TCRdb year 2020). With respect to the entire study: Collaborator samples came from the United States, Italy and Spain and covered acute and convalescent phases of COVID-19. The repertoires were made available in a free public database intended to serve as a resource for research on the immune response to SARS-CoV-2. Where HLA class I and class II types were available, the types were taken from metadata supplied by the sample provider, not from assay-based typing. Samples were obtained from the ongoing ImmuneRACE study (first 160 participants) and from about 1,300 subjects provided by 6 global collaborators. The dataset comprised deeply sampled blood TCRbeta repertoires from subjects exposed to, actively infected with, or recovered from COVID-19. Sample metadata almost always included a de-identified subject ID, COVID-19 status, age in years and sex. The material from the prospective study consisted of cDNA or gDNA derived from T cells, B-cell-depleted T cells, or PBMCs.

What the authors observed across the whole study: How much clinical and demographic metadata was included differed by source and by participant, and the metadata was provided uncurated.

Each collaborating institution followed its own protocols to collect whole blood in K2EDTA tubes. For TCRbeta analysis, collaborators shipped samples in one of three forms: frozen whole blood, isolated PBMCs, or DNA extracted from either of those sample types. From the cysteine through the phenylalanine, the CDR3 covers 11 amino acids. The kept DNA is CDR3 alone, 33 bases in frame from the first base. The junction carries 3 bases between V and J, which are trimmed by 6 bases and 2 bases respectively. CDR1 SGHNT and CDR2 YYREEE are derived from the germline V gene (reference sequence). Worth noting for this clone: Its target antigen remains unknown. There are no base qualities to consult, and no much larger clone falls within one base.

The immunoSEQ Assay, a bias-controlled multiplex PCR, was used to amplify TCRbeta CDR3 regions from genomic DNA. The original methods were these. The number of nucleated cells in each sample was estimated from the amplification of reference gene primers within the assay. To quantify the absolute abundance of each unique TCRbeta CDR3 rearrangement, sequence reads were collapsed and filtered. Productive Simpson clonality was computed per sample as the square root of Simpson's diversity index over productive rearrangements. In TCRdb, the immuneACCESS table is reduced to in-frame sequences with V and J assigned. These tables do not hold every clone; where another copy was compared, an unresolved V gene accounts for under half, and the others remain unexplained. That table furnishes V, J and clone size, whereas the DNA furnished D and trimming. In all, the sample holds 200,000 or so clones, and approximately 90% of those were seen once. The ten largest clones capture roughly 4.2% of the sample.

The sequence is built from TRBV5-4 and TRBJ1-3; no D gene is confidently identified. Sequenced: peripheral blood. The sequence was collected from a man aged 50 to 59 with acute or convalescent COVID-19. The DNA sequence is given as TGTGCCAGCATAGCTGGAAACACCATATATTTT. It is translated as CASIAGNTIYF.